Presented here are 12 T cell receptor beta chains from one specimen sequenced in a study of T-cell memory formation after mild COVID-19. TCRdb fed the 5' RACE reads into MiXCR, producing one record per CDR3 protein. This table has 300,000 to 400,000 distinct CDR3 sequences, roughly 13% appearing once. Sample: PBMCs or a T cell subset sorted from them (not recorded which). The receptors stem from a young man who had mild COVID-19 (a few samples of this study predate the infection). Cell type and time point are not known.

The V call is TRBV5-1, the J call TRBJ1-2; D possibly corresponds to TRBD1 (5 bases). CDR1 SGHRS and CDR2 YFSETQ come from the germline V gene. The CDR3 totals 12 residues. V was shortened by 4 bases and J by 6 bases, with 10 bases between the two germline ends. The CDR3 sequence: CASSAARDGYTF. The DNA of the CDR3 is TGCGCCAGCAGCGCCGCCAGGGATGGCTACACCTTC.

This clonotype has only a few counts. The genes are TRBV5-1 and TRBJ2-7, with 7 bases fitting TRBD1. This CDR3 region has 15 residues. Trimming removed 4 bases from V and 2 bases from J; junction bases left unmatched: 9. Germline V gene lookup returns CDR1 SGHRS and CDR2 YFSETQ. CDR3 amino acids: CASSQITGATYEQYF. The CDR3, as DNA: TGCGCCAGCAGCCAGATTACAGGGGCCACCTACGAGCAGTACTTC.

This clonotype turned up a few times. In nucleotides, the CDR3 is TGCGCCAGCAGCCAAGCGGTTGACAGGGCTAATGAAAAACTGTTTTTT. Protein sequence: CASSQAVDRANEKLFF. J is TRBJ1-4 and V is TRBV4-3; the match to TRBD1 covers 7 bases. Germline V gene lookup returns CDR1 LGHNA and CDR2 YSLEER. Unmatched junction bases numbered 5, after V lost 1 base and J lost 3 bases. The CDR3 loop spans 16 amino acids.

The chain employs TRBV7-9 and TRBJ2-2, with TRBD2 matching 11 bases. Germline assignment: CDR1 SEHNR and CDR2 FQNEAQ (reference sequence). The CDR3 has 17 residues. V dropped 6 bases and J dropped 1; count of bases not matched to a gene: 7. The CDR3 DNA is TGTGCCAGCAGTACCTCCGGGACTAGCGGGAACACCGGGGAGCTGTTTTTT. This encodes CASSTSGTSGNTGELFF.

For the CDR3, the DNA is TGCAGTGCCCAGGGGGGCGTGTGTGAGACCCAGTACTTC. Its protein is CSAQGGVCETQYF. This chain connects TRBV20-1 to TRBJ2-5; D possibly corresponds to TRBD1 (7 bases). The CDR3 is 13 residues long. Germline V gene data show CDR1 as DFQATT and CDR2 as SNEGSKA (reference sequence). Between the trimmed V and J ends, which lost 6 bases and 5 bases, there was a span of 16 bases.

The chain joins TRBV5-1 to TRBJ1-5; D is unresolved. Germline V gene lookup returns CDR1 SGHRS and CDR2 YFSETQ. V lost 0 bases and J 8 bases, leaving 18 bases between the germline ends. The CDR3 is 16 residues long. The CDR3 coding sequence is TGCGCCAGCAGCTTGGCCAAGAATCCAGGATTTAAGCCCCAGCATTTT. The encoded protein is CASSLAKNPGFKPQHF.

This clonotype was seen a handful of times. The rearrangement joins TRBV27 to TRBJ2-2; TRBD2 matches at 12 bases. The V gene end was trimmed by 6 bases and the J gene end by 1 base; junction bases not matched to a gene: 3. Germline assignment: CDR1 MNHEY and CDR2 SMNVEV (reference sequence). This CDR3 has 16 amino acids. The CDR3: CASRILAGGNTGELFF. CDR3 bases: TGTGCCAGCAGGATACTAGCGGGGGGGAACACCGGGGAGCTGTTTTTT.

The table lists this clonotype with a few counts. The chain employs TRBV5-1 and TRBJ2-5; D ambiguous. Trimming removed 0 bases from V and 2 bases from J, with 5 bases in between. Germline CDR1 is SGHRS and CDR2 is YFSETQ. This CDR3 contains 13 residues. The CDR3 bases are TGCGCCAGCAGCTTGGACCATCAAGAGACCCAGTACTTC. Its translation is CASSLDHQETQYF.

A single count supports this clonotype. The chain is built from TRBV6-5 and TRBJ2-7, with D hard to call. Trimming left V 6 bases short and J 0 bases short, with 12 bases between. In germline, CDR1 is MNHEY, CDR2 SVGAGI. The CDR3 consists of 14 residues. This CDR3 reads CASRTSLTSYEQYV. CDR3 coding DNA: TGTGCCAGCAGAACCTCACTGACCTCCTACGAGCAGTACGTC.

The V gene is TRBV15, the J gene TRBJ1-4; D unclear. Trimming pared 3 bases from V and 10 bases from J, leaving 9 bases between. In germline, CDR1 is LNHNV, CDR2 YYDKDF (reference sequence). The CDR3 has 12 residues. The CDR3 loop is CATSSTPGKLFF. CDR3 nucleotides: TGTGCCACCAGCAGTACACCCGGAAAACTGTTTTTT.

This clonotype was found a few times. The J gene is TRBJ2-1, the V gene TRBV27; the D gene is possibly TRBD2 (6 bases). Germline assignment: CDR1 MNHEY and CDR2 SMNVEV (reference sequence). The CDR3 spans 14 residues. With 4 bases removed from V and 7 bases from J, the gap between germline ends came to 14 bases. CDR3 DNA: TGTGCCAGCAGTTGGAGGGCAGTCGGAAATGAGCAGTTCTTC. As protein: CASSWRAVGNEQFF.

CDR3 sequence: CASSQDTGIGNTIYF. CDR3 coding DNA: TGCGCCAGCAGCCAAGATACAGGGATCGGAAACACCATATATTTT. The chain has TRBV4-3 and TRBJ1-3; possible D gene TRBD1, 6 bases. The CDR3 spans 15 residues. Germline CDR1 reads LGHNA; CDR2 reads YSLEER. V was clipped by 0 bases and J by 4 bases, with 10 bases between them.